This T cell receptor beta chain was found in a study of cytomegalovirus exposure and HLA in healthy donors (dated by TCRdb to the late 2010s). In terms of the full investigation: In an earlier analysis of under 750 of the donors, approximately 300 Gb of sequence data and 90 million to 120 million unique TCR beta sequences from 150 million to 200 million T cells were reported. An early release covering 500 to 750 HLA-typed donors comprised 250 to 350 gigabases of sequencing data and tens of millions of unique TCR sequences. Of the approximately 400 genotyped donors, over 80% were placed in the genetic ancestry cluster associated with self-reported Caucasian donors. The aim of the study was to test whether cataloging public T cell receptors could identify signatures of past pathogen exposure. Using immunosequencing, the study profiled T cell repertoires from 666 subjects and related those repertoires to cytomegalovirus serostatus. Along with the approximately 670-subject first cohort, a separate validation cohort of 120 different subjects was used. High-throughput TCR immunosequencing, statistical association of individual TCRs with disease status, and machine learning were combined to predict cytomegalovirus infection status. A later analysis re-analyzed previously published TCR beta repertoires from 600 to 850 donors and added high-resolution HLA genotyping to study TCR occurrence patterns. Rather than using new phenotypic data, the later analysis identified candidate immune exposures from TCR beta sequences and from how often those sequences occurred across donors. An earlier analysis of several hundred of the donors applied high-throughput TCR beta sequencing to assess whether each TCR beta V gene segment acted as functional or pseudogenic. Donor age, sex, ethnicity and CMV serostatus were collected together with the repertoire data. In a later genetic analysis, genome-wide SNP genotypes for about three fifths of the roughly 670 donors were used, and that subset was treated as a discovery cohort. All discovery cohort repertoires had been generated on a single sequencing platform. HLA typing included class I and class II loci at four-digit resolution. The number of donors typed differed by locus, with about 629-630 for A, B, C, DRB1 and DQB1, around 500 for DQA1, some 570 for DPA1, and some 450 for DPB1. A handful of DR-DQ haplotypes were handled as single units for association and clustering because linkage in the cohort was strong. Among some 400 genotyped donors of the cohort, an average of around 240,000 unique TCR beta nucleotide sequences was sequenced per donor, of which approximately 19% were non-productive. Paper-wide results and their limitations: The classifier was reported to diagnose cytomegalovirus status with high specificity and sensitivity in both the original cohort and the validation cohort. When HLA alleles, especially DR and DQ, strongly co-occurred, attributing TCR associations to individual alleles was difficult. While some public TCRs were present in many individuals, most TCR sequences turned up only very rarely across donors. Because HLA typing was missing for some donors at each locus, association tests included only the typed subset. A further reported finding was that TCR beta sequences accurately predicted the HLA-A and HLA-B alleles for most subjects in the first cohort. A later analysis found that most CMV-associated TCR beta chains appeared HLA-restricted, with HLA associations seemingly driven largely by CMV exposure. At a false discovery rate of 0.05, a later analysis linked fewer than 20,000 TCR beta sequences to specific HLA alleles. According to a later analysis, parvovirus B19, influenza, CMV and Epstein-Barr virus appeared linked to several top co-occurrence clusters. This cohort had only TCR beta chains sequenced, and the lack of alpha or paired-chain data limited which features could be detected. Some IMGT-functional V segments, including TRBV6-2 and TRBV6-3, could not be told apart with the 87-base-pair reads, so those segments were excluded. Roughly uniform sequencing depth across donors was assumed in presence/absence analyses, although this assumption may not hold. A group of highly shared sequence variants was considered likely to be a technical artifact of the sequencing pipeline. Immune exposure information for the cohort was limited to CMV serostatus. It was suggested by the authors that the approach could potentially be generalized to other disease states and immunological phenotypes. A few of the identified cytomegalovirus-associated TCR beta chains were confirmed in vitro to be specific for cytomegalovirus antigens. According to a later genetic analysis, donors in an Asian-associated ancestry cluster had fewer N-insertions in productive TCRs than the approximately 690-donor mean. In a later genetic analysis, a missense DCLRE1C variant was associated with V-gene and J-gene trimming of TCR beta chains, and the association was replicated in an independent cohort. Because counts were too low, approximately 15 rarely observed V segments, including chromosome 9 orphons, were excluded from the earlier analysis of several hundred of the donors. In the study, about 150 TCR beta chains were listed as associated with cytomegalovirus. In an earlier analysis of approximately 590 of the donors, most TCR beta V segments were observed in productive rearrangements about 87% or about 30% of the time, broadly matching IMGT annotations. Compared with equally common non-associated chains, HLA-associated TCR beta chains in a later analysis were more clonally expanded and had lower generation probabilities. Correlated functional status among segregating V segments might be attributable to linkage disequilibrium, but an unknown experimental factor could not be ruled out. According to a later analysis, TCR association rates differed among HLA loci, with DRB1 alleles showing the most associated TCRs and HLA-C alleles showing the fewest.

The V and J ends are trimmed by 5 bases and 2 bases, leaving 11 bases between them. The germline V gene specifies MDHEN as CDR1 and SYDVKM as CDR2. Spanning cysteine to phenylalanine, the CDR3 consists of 14 amino acids. The DNA shown is the 42-base CDR3, in frame from base 1. The library was produced with the immunoSEQ multiplex PCR assay. For the multiplex PCR, a mixture combining 60 forward primers for TCR Vbeta segments and 13 reverse primers for TCR Jbeta segments was used. The CDR3 region of rearranged TCR beta genes was amplified from genomic DNA with a multiplex PCR assay. The Illumina HiSeq System was used to sequence the amplified TCR beta libraries as 87-base-pair reads. In the original analysis: A later analysis tallied some 79 million unique TCR beta chains across the 666 repertoires, and around 9.9 million of those chains were shared by two or more donors. Raw reads were error-corrected and collapsed into unique sequences with a nearest-neighbor algorithm that merged closely related sequences to remove PCR and sequencing errors. Alignment of CDR3 sequences to IMGT reference sequences was used to assign V, D and J gene segments. For a sequence to be retained, a match of at least six nucleotides to both a V gene segment and a J gene segment was required. Rearrangements were called productive when the CDR3 lacked stop codons and stayed in frame with V and J; all others were non-productive. CDR3 was defined according to IMGT convention as the region running from the second conserved V-encoded cysteine to the conserved J-encoded phenylalanine. The earlier analysis of about 570 of the donors excluded any sequence lacking an unambiguous match to a single V gene segment. An earlier analysis of a few hundred of the donors classified V segments as functional when productive rearrangements were above 56.7% and as segregating when the standard deviation between donors was above 5%. To diagnose cytomegalovirus status from the catalog of TCR beta chain sequences, a statistical classification framework was built. V and J gene assignment, in a later analysis, came from comparing TCR nucleotide sequences with IMGT/GENE-DB human TR gene sequences. Using the TCRdist pipeline, a later analysis assigned CDR3 sequences along with most-parsimonious VDJ recombination scenarios. In a later analysis, each TCR beta chain was defined by its CDR3 amino acid sequence together with its V-gene family, and reads lacking a unique V-gene family were excluded. As a way to deal with suspected cross-contamination and a sequencing artifact, a later analysis dropped hundreds of nucleotide sequences that were highly shared and had low generation probability. For each public chain, a later analysis derived a clonal expansion index from normalized ranks of inferred template counts within each repertoire. In a later analysis, generation probabilities were computed with a VDJ recombination model fitted to out-of-frame rearrangements, and the resulting probabilities were checked against IGoR. A later analysis scored TCR-TCR, TCR-HLA and TCR-CMV co-occurrence with hypergeometric tests, applying a repertoire-size bias correction to TCR pairs. A later analysis estimated false discovery rates by permuting HLA or CMV assignments 20 times. In a later analysis, co-occurring TCRs were grouped using DBSCAN, with TCRdist sequence similarity added in when clustering inside HLA-allele-positive subsets. For co-occurrence clustering, repertoires with fewer than 30,000 or more than 120,000 public chains were excluded, along with roughly 5 repertoires with anomalous nucleotide sharing. TCRdb took over this immuneACCESS table, retaining in-frame rearrangements with V and J assigned. Such tables are incomplete; in checked studies, under half of the missing clones stem from an unresolved V gene, and the remainder is unexplained. V, J and clone size were drawn from that table, and D and trimming were deduced from the DNA. In all, the sample holds roughly 120,000 clones, and around 70% of those were seen once. The ten biggest clones cover around 1.7% of the sample.

Concerning this clone itself: It lacks a known antigen. No per-base quality is available; no much larger clone lies one base away.

The cohort was made up of under 800 healthy bone marrow donors. Cohort members were all nominally healthy when sampled, although unrecorded immune exposures were likely present. The donor was CMV seronegative and was included in the group of hundreds of seronegative cohort members. Every donor gave a peripheral blood sample, and the peripheral blood mononuclear cells from that sample were used for TCR beta sequencing. The Qiagen DNeasy Blood Extraction Kit was used to extract genomic DNA from the blood cell samples. The clonotype was recovered from a woman in her late teens or twenties in good health and CMV-seronegative. The chain is assembled from TRBV28 and TRBJ2-3; the D gene cannot be named for sure. The specimen was PBMCs. CDR3 loop: CASSGPGPTDTQYF. At the DNA level, the sequence is TGTGCCAGCAGTGGCCCAGGTCCCACAGATACGCAGTATTTT.